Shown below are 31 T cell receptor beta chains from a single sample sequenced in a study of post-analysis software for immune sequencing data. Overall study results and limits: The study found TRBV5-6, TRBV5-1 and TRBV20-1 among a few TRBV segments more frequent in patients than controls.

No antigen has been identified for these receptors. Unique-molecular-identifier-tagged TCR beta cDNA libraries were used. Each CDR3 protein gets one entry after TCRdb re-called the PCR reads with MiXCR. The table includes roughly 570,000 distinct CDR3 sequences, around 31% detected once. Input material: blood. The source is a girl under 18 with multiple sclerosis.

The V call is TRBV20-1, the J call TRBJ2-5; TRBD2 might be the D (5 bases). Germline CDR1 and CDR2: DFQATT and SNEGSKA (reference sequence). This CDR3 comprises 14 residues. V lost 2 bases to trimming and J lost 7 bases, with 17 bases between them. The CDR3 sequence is CSARRGSSLVTQYF. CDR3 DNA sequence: TGCAGTGCTAGACGAGGGAGCTCATTGGTGACCCAGTACTTC.

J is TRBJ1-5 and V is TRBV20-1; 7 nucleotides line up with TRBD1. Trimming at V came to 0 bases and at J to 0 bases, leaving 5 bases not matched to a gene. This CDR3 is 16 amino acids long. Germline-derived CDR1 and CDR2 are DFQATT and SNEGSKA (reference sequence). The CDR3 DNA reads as TGCAGTGCTAGAGATCACGGGACAGTTAGCAATCAGCCCCAGCATTTT. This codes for CSARDHGTVSNQPQHF.

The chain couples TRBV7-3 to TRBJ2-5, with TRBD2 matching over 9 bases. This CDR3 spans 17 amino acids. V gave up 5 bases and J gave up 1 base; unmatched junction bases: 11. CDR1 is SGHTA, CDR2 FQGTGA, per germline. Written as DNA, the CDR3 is TGTGCCAGCAGCCCGTTGGGGCGGCGGGGGGGCCAAGAGACCCAGTACTTC. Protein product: CASSPLGRRGGQETQYF.

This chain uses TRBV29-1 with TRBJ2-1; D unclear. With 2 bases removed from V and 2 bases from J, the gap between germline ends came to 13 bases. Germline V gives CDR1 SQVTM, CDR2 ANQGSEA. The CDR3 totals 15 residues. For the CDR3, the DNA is TGCAGCGTTGAAATCCCTAGTGCACCCTACAATGAGCAGTTCTTC. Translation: CSVEIPSAPYNEQFF.

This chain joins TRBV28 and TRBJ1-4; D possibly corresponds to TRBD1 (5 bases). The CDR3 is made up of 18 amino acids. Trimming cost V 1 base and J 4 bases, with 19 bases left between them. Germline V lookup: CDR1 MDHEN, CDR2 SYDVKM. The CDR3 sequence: CASSLSGDYPGHNEKLFF. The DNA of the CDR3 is TGTGCCAGCAGTTTATCGGGGGACTACCCCGGACATAATGAAAAACTGTTTTTT.

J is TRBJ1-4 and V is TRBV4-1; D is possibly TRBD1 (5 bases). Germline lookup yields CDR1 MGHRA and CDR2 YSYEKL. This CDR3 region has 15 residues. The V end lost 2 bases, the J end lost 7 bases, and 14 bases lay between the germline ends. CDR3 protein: CASSQKGDGSEKLFF. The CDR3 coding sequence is TGCGCCAGCAGCCAAAAAGGGGATGGGAGTGAAAAACTGTTTTTT.

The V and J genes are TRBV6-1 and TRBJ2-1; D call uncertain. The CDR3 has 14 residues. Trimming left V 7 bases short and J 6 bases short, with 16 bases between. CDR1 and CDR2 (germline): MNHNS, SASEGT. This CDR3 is CASIALGPGNEQFF. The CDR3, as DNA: TGTGCCAGCATCGCCCTCGGCCCGGGCAATGAGCAGTTCTTC.

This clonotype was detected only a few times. The CDR3 bases are TGTGCCAGCAGCTTAGGTCCGCGGACAGAGAACACTGAAGCTTTCTTT. Translated, it gives CASSLGPRTENTEAFF. The rearrangement links TRBV11-2 to TRBJ1-1; the D gene is possibly TRBD1 (6 bases). The CDR3 contains 16 residues. Germline CDR1 SGHAT, CDR2 FQNNGV. Trimming took off 1 base at V and 1 base at J, with 13 bases between the two ends.

The CDR3 protein is CASSQDLRTNTEAFF. CDR3 DNA: TGCGCCAGCAGCCAAGATCTAAGGACGAACACTGAAGCTTTCTTT. The chain combines TRBV4-1 with TRBJ1-1; D unresolved. The V and J ends lost 0 bases and 1 base respectively, with 9 bases between them. CDR3 length: 15 residues. CDR1 is MGHRA, CDR2 YSYEKL, per germline.

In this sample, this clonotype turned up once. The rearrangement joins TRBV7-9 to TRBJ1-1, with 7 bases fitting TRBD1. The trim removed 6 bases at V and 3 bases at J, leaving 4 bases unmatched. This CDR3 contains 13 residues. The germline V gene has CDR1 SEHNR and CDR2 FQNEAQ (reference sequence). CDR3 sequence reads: CASRHQGDTEAFF. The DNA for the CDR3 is TGTGCCAGCAGGCATCAGGGGGACACTGAAGCTTTCTTT.

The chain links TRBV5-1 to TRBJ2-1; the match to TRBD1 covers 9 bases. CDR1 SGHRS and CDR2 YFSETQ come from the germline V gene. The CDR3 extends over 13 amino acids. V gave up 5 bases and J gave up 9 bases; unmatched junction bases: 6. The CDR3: CASREQGAIEQFF. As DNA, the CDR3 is TGCGCCAGCAGGGAACAGGGGGCTATTGAGCAGTTCTTC.

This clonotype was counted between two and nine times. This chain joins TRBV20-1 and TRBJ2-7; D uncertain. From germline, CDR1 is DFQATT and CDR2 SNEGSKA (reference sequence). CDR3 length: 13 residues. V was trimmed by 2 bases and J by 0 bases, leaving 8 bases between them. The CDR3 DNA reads TGCAGTGCTAGAAAAGTCACCTCCTACGAGCAGTACTTC. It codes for CSARKVTSYEQYF.

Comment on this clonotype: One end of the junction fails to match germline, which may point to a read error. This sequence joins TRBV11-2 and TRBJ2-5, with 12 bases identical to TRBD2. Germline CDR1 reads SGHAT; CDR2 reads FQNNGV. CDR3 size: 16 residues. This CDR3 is CACSLALAGGPETQYF. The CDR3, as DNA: TGTGCCTGCAGCTTAGCCCTAGCGGGGGGGCCTGAGACCCAGTACTTC.

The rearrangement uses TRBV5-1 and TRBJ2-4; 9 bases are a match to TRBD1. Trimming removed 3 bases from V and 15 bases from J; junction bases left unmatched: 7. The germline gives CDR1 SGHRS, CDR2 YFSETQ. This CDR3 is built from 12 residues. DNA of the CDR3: TGCGCCAGCAGCTCCACCGGGACAGGGTTGTACTTC. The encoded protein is CASSSTGTGLYF.

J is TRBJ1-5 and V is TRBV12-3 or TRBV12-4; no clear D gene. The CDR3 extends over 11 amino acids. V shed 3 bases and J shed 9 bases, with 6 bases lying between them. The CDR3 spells CASSFRGPQHF. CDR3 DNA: TGTGCCAGCAGTTTTCGAGGGCCCCAGCATTTT.

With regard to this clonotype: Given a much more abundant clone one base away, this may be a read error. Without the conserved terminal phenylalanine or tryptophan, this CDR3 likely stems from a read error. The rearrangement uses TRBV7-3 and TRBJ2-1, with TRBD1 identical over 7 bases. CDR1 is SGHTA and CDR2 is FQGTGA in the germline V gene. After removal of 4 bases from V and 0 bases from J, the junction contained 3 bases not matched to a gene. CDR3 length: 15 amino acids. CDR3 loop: CASSSDRSSYNEQFC. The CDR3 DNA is TGTGCCAGCAGCTCGGACAGGAGCTCCTACAATGAGCAGTTCTGC.

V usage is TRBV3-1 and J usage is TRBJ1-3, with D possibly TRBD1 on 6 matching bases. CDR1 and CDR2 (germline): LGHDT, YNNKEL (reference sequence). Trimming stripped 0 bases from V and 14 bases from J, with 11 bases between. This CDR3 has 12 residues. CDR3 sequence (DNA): TGTGCCAGCAGCCAAGAGAACAGGGCTCTATATTTT. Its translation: CASSQENRALYF.

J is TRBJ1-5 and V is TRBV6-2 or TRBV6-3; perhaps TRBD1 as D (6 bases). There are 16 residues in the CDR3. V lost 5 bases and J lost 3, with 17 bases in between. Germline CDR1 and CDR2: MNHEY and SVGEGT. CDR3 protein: CASSAYTGLDNQPQHF. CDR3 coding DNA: TGTGCCAGCAGTGCGTATACAGGGTTAGACAATCAGCCCCAGCATTTT.

CDR3 nucleotide sequence: TGTGCCACCAGTGAAGGGGTTAGCTACGAGCAGTACTTC. Amino acids: CATSEGVSYEQYF. The chain couples TRBV24-1 to TRBJ2-7, with D possibly TRBD1 on 5 matching bases. Per the germline V gene, CDR1 is KGHDR and CDR2 is SFDVKD. The CDR3 runs 13 residues. Trimming stripped 4 bases from V and 3 bases from J, with 9 bases between.

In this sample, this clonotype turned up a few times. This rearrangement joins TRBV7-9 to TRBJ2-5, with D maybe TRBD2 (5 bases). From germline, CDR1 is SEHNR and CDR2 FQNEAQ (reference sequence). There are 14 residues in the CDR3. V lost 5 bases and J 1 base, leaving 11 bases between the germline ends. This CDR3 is CASSAELVQETQYF. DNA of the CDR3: TGTGCCAGCAGCGCTGAACTAGTCCAAGAGACCCAGTACTTC. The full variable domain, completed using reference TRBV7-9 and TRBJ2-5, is DTGVSQNPRHKITKRGQNVTFRCDPISEHNRLYWYRQTLGQGPEFLTYFQNEAQLEKSRLLSDRFSAERPKGSFSTLEIQRTEQGDSAMYLCASSAELVQETQYFGPGTRLLVL.

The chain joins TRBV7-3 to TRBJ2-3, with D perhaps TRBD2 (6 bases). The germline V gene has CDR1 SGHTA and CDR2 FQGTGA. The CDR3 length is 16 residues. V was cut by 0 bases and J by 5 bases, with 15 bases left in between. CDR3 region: CASSLTAGPRVDTQYF. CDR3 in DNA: TGTGCCAGCAGCTTAACTGCGGGACCGCGCGTAGATACGCAGTATTTT.

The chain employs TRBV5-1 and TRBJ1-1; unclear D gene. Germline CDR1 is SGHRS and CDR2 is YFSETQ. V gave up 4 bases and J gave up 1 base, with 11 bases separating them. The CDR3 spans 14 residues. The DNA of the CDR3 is TGCGCCAGCAGCCGGATTACGAGGAACACTGAAGCTTTCTTT. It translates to CASSRITRNTEAFF.

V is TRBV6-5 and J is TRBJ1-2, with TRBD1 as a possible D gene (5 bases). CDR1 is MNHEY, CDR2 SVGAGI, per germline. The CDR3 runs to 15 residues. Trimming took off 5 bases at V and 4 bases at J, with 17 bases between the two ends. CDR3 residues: CASSGAAGPTYGYTF. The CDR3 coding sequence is TGTGCCAGCAGTGGGGCGGCGGGACCGACCTATGGCTACACCTTC.

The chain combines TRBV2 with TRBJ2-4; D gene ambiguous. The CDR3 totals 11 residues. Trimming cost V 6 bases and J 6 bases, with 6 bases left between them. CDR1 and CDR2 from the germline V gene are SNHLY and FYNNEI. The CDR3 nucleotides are TGTGCCAGCAGCCGGTCAAACATTCAGTACTTC. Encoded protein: CASSRSNIQYF.

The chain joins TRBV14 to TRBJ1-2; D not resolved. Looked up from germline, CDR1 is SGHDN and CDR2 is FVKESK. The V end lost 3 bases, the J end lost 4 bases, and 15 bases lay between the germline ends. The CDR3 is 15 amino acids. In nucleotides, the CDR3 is TGTGCCAGCAGCCATCCCGACACAGTCCTCTATGGCTACACCTTC. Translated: CASSHPDTVLYGYTF.

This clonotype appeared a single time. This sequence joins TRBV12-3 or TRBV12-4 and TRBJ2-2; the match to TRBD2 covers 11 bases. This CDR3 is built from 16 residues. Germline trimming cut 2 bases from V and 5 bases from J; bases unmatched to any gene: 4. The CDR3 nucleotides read TGTGCCAGCAGTTTAAGACTAGCGGGGACAACCGGGGAGCTGTTTTTT. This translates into CASSLRLAGTTGELFF.

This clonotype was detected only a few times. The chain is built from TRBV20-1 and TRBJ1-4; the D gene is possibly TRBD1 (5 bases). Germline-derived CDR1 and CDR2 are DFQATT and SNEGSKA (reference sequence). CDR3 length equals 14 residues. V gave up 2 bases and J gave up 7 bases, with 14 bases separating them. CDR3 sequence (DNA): TGCAGTGCTAGAAACGGGGGACTCGGTGAAAAACTGTTTTTT. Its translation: CSARNGGLGEKLFF.

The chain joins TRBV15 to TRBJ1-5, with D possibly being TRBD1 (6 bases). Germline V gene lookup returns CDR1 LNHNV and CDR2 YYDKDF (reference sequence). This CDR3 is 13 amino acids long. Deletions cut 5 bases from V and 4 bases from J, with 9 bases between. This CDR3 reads CATSGRGNQPQHF. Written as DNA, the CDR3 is TGTGCCACCAGCGGCAGGGGAAATCAGCCCCAGCATTTT.

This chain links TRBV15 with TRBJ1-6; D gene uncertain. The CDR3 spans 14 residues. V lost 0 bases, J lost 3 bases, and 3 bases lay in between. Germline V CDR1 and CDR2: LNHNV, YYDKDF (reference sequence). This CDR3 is CATSRENYNSPLHF. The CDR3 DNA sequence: TGTGCCACCAGCAGAGAAAACTATAATTCACCCCTCCACTTT.

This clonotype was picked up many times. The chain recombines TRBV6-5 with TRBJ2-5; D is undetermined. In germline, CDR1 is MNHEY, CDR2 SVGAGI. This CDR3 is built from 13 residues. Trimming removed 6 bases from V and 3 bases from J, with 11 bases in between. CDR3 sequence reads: CASRGITKETQYF. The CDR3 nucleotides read TGTGCCAGCAGGGGTATAACGAAAGAGACCCAGTACTTC.

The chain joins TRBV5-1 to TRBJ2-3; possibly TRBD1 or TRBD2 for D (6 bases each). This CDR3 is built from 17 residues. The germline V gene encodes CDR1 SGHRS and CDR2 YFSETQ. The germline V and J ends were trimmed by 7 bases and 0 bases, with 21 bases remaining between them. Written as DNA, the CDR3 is TGCGCCAGCCGAACCTACGGGGGCGGGCCTAGCACAGATACGCAGTATTTT. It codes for CASRTYGGGPSTDTQYF.